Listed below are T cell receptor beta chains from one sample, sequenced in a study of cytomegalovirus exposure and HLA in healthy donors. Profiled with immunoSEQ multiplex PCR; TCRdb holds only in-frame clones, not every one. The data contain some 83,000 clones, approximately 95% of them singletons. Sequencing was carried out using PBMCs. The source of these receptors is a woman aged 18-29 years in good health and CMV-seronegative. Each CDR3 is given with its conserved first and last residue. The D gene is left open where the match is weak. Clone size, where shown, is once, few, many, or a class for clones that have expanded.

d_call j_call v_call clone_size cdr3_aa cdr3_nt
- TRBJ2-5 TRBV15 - CATSRDLGDKETQYF TGTGCCACCAGCAGAGATCTCGGGGATAAAGAGACCCAGTACTTC
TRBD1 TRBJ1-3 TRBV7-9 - CASSLNTGAGNTIYF TGTGCCAGCAGCTTAAATACAGGGGCTGGAAACACCATATATTTT
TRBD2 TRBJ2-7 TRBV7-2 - CASSLLSKGLVTEQYF TGTGCCAGCAGCTTACTATCTAAGGGACTAGTAACCGAGCAGTACTTC
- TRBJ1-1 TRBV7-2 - CASSLDRNTEAFF TGTGCCAGCAGCCTAGACAGGAACACTGAAGCTTTCTTT
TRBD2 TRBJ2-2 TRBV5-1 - CASSDPRLAGGPGNTGELFF TGCGCCAGCAGCGACCCTCGACTAGCGGGAGGGCCTGGCAACACCGGGGAGCTGTTTTTT
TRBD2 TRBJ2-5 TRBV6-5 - CASSYASGAKQETQYF TGTGCCAGCAGTTACGCGAGCGGGGCGAAACAAGAGACCCAGTACTTC
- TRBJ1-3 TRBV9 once CASSSGVIDGNTIYF TGTGCCAGCAGTTCAGGGGTGATCGATGGAAACACCATATATTTT
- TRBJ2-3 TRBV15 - CATSRDLLGPTDTQYF TGTGCCACCAGCAGAGATCTTCTGGGCCCCACAGATACGCAGTATTTT
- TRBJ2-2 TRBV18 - CASSPRQNTGELFF TGTGCCAGCTCACCACGGCAAAACACCGGGGAGCTGTTTTTT
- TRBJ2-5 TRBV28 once CASSGKAVQETQYF TGTGCCAGCAGTGGAAAAGCGGTCCAAGAGACCCAGTACTTC
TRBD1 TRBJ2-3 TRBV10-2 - CASSLDRLADTQYF TGCGCCAGCAGTCTGGACAGGCTGGCAGATACGCAGTATTTT
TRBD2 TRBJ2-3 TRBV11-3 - CASSSGGVTDTQYF TGTGCCAGCAGTAGCGGGGGAGTTACAGATACGCAGTATTTT
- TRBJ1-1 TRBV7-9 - CASSSGGTEAFF TGTGCCAGCAGCTCTGGGGGGACTGAAGCTTTCTTT
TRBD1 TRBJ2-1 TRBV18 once CASSPPPGQFSYNEQFF TGTGCCAGCTCACCACCGCCGGGACAGTTTTCCTACAATGAGCAGTTCTTC
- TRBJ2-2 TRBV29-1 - CSVEDLGSNTGELFF TGCAGCGTTGAAGATCTGGGCAGCAACACCGGGGAGCTGTTTTTT
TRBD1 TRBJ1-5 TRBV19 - CASSTDRVGSNQPQHF TGTGCCAGTAGTACGGACAGGGTAGGAAGCAATCAGCCCCAGCATTTT
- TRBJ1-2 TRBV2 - CASSEPGYGYTF TGTGCCAGCAGTGAACCAGGGTACGGCTACACCTTC
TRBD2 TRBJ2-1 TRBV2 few CASSGSGRGGTEQFF TGTGCCAGCAGCGGTAGCGGGAGAGGGGGCACTGAGCAGTTCTTC
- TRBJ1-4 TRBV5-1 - CASSLGVRGLAEKLFF TGCGCCAGCAGCTTGGGTGTTAGAGGATTAGCCGAAAAACTGTTTTTT
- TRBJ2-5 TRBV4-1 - CASSQSPGQPQETQYF TGCGCCAGCAGCCAAAGCCCGGGACAACCTCAAGAGACCCAGTACTTC
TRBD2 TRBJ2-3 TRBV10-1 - CASSGPGTSGNTDTQYF TGCGCCAGCAGTGGGCCCGGGACTAGCGGCAACACAGATACGCAGTATTTT
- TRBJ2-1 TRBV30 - CAVSFGNEQFF TGTGCCGTATCCTTCGGGAATGAGCAGTTCTTC
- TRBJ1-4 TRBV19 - CASSTSRQRPGEKLFF TGTGCCAGTAGCACCAGTCGACAGCGCCCCGGAGAAAAACTGTTTTTT
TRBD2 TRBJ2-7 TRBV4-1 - CASSQPLKAGLAGDVTYEQYF TGCGCCAGCAGCCAACCGTTAAAGGCGGGACTAGCGGGAGATGTAACCTACGAGCAGTACTTC
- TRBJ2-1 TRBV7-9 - CASSSPLQGSYNEQFF TGTGCCAGCAGCTCCCCCCTGCAGGGCTCCTACAATGAGCAGTTCTTC
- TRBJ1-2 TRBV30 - CAWRREGYGYTF TGTGCCTGGAGGAGGGAGGGTTATGGCTACACCTTC
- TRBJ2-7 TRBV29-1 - CSVGESLGGRGQYF TGCAGCGTTGGTGAATCACTGGGGGGGCGCGGGCAGTACTTC
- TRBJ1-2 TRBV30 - CAWRTQGSKEGYTF TGTGCCTGGAGGACACAGGGTTCTAAGGAGGGCTACACCTTC
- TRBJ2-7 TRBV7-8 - CASSLRLYEQYF TGTGCCAGCAGCCTCCGTTTGTACGAGCAGTACTTC
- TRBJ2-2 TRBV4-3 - CASSQTTSFTGELFF TGCGCCAGCAGCCAGACGACTAGTTTTACCGGGGAGCTGTTTTTT
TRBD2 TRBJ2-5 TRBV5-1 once CASSLVLAGGPSSQETQYF TGCGCCAGCAGCTTGGTGCTAGCGGGAGGGCCAAGTTCCCAAGAGACCCAGTACTTC
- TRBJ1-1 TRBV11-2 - CASSLYPTRNTEAFF TGTGCCAGCAGCTTATACCCCACGCGCAACACTGAAGCTTTCTTT
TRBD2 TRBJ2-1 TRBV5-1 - CASSGGLAANNEQFF TGCGCCAGCAGCGGGGGACTAGCGGCTAACAATGAGCAGTTCTTC
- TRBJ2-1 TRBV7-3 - CASSPQPSAYNEQFF TGTGCCAGCAGCCCCCAGCCTAGCGCTTACAATGAGCAGTTCTTC
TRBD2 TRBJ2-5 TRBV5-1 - CASATGTKPGGETQYF TGCGCCAGCGCGACCGGGACTAAACCAGGAGGGGAGACCCAGTACTTC
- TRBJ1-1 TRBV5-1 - CASSTDRATDTEAFF TGCGCCAGCAGCACGGACAGAGCGACGGACACTGAAGCTTTCTTT
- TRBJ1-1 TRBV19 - CASDRGLGTEAFF TGTGCCTCCGACCGGGGGTTGGGGACTGAAGCTTTCTTT
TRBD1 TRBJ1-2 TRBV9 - CASSGGPKGAVRYGYTF TGTGCCAGCAGCGGAGGACCCAAGGGGGCAGTGAGGTATGGCTACACCTTC
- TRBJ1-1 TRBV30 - CAWSVGGHRPGIAFF TGTGCCTGGAGTGTAGGGGGACATCGGCCGGGGATAGCTTTCTTT
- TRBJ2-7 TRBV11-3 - CASSPLEGGYEQYF TGTGCCAGCAGCCCCTTGGAGGGAGGCTACGAGCAGTACTTC
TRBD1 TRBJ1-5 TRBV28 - CASSVSGGDQPQHF TGTGCCAGCAGTGTATCAGGGGGCGATCAGCCCCAGCATTTT
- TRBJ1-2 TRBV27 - CASSSEVRGFGYYGYTF TGTGCCAGCAGTTCCGAGGTCCGGGGGTTTGGTTACTATGGCTACACCTTC
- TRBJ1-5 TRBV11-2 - CASSPQWTNQPQHF TGTGCCAGCAGCCCTCAGTGGACAAATCAGCCCCAGCATTTT
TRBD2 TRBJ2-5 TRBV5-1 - CASSLGVAGGRETQYF TGCGCCAGCAGCTTGGGAGTAGCGGGGGGGCGAGAGACCCAGTACTTC
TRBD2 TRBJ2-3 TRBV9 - CASSVASGGGTDTQYF TGTGCCAGCAGCGTCGCTAGCGGGGGGGGCACAGATACGCAGTATTTT
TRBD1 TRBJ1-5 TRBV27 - CASSLPTGTDHSNQPQHF TGTGCCAGCAGTTTACCCACCGGGACAGATCATAGCAATCAGCCCCAGCATTTT